The present TCR beta chain was sequenced within a study of T cell responses to AZD1222 COVID-19 vaccine. The assay was immunoSEQ multiplex PCR, and TCRdb's table has in-frame clones only and misses some. Seen here are roughly 120,000 clones, approximately 85% observed once, and the top ten hold 1.5% to 2%. A word on this clone: Its matching antigen is unknown.

Germline CDR1 and CDR2: SGDLS and YYNGEE. The CDR3 runs 14 residues. The V end was cut by 2 bases, the J end by 2 bases, with 8 bases between. Study conclusions and caveats: Only a handful of AZD1222 recipients, six or seven in all, had baseline seropositivity. Unmutated variant regions are reportedly targeted by nearly half of spike-specific TCRs. Dominant at 160-218 and 743-854, vaccine-associated CD4 TCRs also spanned spike. Repertoire samples came only from after the peak T cell response.

The source is an adult in good health. The gene calls are TRBV9 and TRBJ2-1; D gene unclear. The source was peripheral blood, collected on day 0 of AZD1222 vaccination. In DNA, the CDR3 is TGTGCCAGCAGCGTCGACCAAACCTACAATGAGCAGTTCTTC. Its protein is CASSVDQTYNEQFF.